The rows below give T cell receptor beta chains drawn from one sample of a study of cytomegalovirus exposure and HLA in healthy donors. Only in-frame clones appear in the TCRdb table, and some are missing; sequencing was by immunoSEQ multiplex PCR. The data show 100,000 to 150,000 clones, with about 16% seen just once and about 2% held by the top ten. The specimen was PBMCs. The receptors stem from a woman in her late teens or twenties in good health and CMV-seronegative. CDR3s include the opening cysteine and the closing phenylalanine or tryptophan. The D gene is left open where the match is weak. The size entry is marked missing in some rows and otherwise reads once, few, many or a size class.

few	TRBV7-9	TRBD2	TRBJ2-1	CASSFRLASYNEQFF	TGTGCCAGCAGCTTCCGACTAGCCTCCTACAATGAGCAGTTCTTC
NA	TRBV4-2	TRBD2	TRBJ2-3	CASSQSSGGASDTQYF	TGTGCCAGCAGCCAGAGTAGCGGGGGGGCCTCAGATACGCAGTATTTT
NA	TRBV4-3	TRBD1	TRBJ2-1	CASSQAGTGTYNEQFF	TGCGCCAGCAGCCAGGCCGGGACAGGGACCTACAATGAGCAGTTCTTC
NA	TRBV6-4	TRBD2	TRBJ2-3	CASSRLAGTRTDTQYF	TGTGCCAGCAGCAGACTAGCGGGTACGCGCACAGATACGCAGTATTTT
few	TRBV4-1	NA	TRBJ1-1	CASSQAVRLGGNTEAFF	TGCGCCAGCAGCCAGGCCGTCAGGTTGGGGGGGAACACTGAAGCTTTCTTT
NA	TRBV4-1	NA	TRBJ1-1	CASSQGPKMNTEAFF	TGCGCCAGCAGCCAAGGGCCCAAAATGAACACTGAAGCTTTCTTT
few	TRBV15	TRBD2	TRBJ2-1	CATSNLGGENYNEQFF	TGTGCCACCAGCAACCTTGGGGGGGAAAACTACAATGAGCAGTTCTTC
NA	TRBV29-1	TRBD1	TRBJ2-7	CSVWTGRHEQYF	TGCAGCGTGTGGACAGGGCGGCACGAGCAGTACTTC
NA	TRBV5-1	TRBD1	TRBJ1-2	CASSLAGTGGYTF	TGCGCCAGCAGCTTGGCAGGGACAGGTGGCTACACCTTC
few	TRBV7-9	TRBD1	TRBJ2-1	CASSSTQGAGNEQFF	TGTGCCAGCAGCTCGACGCAGGGGGCGGGTAATGAGCAGTTCTTC
medium-sized	TRBV7-9	NA	TRBJ2-1	CASSRRDLANEQFF	TGTGCCAGCAGCCGACGGGATCTCGCGAATGAGCAGTTCTTC
NA	TRBV20-1	NA	TRBJ2-2	CSALSTGELFF	TGCAGTGCTCTTAGCACCGGGGAGCTGTTTTTT
few	TRBV19	TRBD1	TRBJ1-2	CASSGRDSDYGYTF	TGTGCCAGTAGTGGCCGGGACAGCGACTATGGCTACACCTTC
NA	TRBV9	NA	TRBJ2-2	CASSVGKETANTGELFF	TGTGCCAGCAGCGTGGGTAAGGAGACTGCGAACACCGGGGAGCTGTTTTTT
NA	TRBV5-1	TRBD1	TRBJ2-3	CASSLVGQGASTQYF	TGCGCCAGCAGCTTGGTAGGACAGGGGGCATCTACGCAGTATTTT
few	TRBV5-4	TRBD1	TRBJ2-1	CASSPPGQAPSYNEQFF	TGTGCCAGCAGCCCACCTGGACAGGCGCCCTCCTACAATGAGCAGTTCTTC
NA	TRBV5-4	TRBD2	TRBJ2-1	CASSPGTSSYNEQFF	TGTGCCAGCAGCCCAGGGACTAGCTCCTACAATGAGCAGTTCTTC
many	TRBV6-4	NA	TRBJ2-3	CASSDSAFTDTQYF	TGTGCCAGCAGTGACTCGGCTTTCACAGATACGCAGTATTTT
NA	TRBV28	TRBD1	TRBJ2-2	CASRRDREGTGELFF	TGTGCCAGCAGACGGGACAGGGAGGGCACCGGGGAGCTGTTTTTT
few	TRBV7-2	NA	TRBJ2-2	CASSLAGGGELFF	TGTGCCAGCAGCTTAGCGGGGGGCGGGGAGCTGTTTTTT
NA	TRBV5-1	NA	TRBJ2-1	CASSLYRGSTNEQFF	TGCGCCAGCAGCCTTTACCGGGGGAGTACCAATGAGCAGTTCTTC
NA	TRBV29-1	TRBD1	TRBJ2-7	CSVVVPGTGTSYEQYF	TGCAGCGTTGTCGTTCCCGGGACAGGGACCTCCTACGAGCAGTACTTC
NA	TRBV6-5	NA	TRBJ2-1	CASSSRSPSYNEQFF	TGTGCCAGCAGTTCGCGGTCCCCCTCCTACAATGAGCAGTTCTTC
few	TRBV7-8	NA	TRBJ1-2	CATRQVYYGYTF	TGTGCAACCAGGCAGGTTTACTATGGCTACACCTTC
few	TRBV5-6	TRBD1	TRBJ2-5	CASSYRDRAPQYF	TGTGCCAGCAGTTACCGGGACAGGGCCCCCCAGTACTTC
few	TRBV27	TRBD1	TRBJ1-1	CASSFTQGYTEAFF	TGTGCCAGCAGTTTCACACAGGGGTACACTGAAGCTTTCTTT
few	TRBV9	NA	TRBJ1-1	CASSAAGTGEAFF	TGTGCCAGCAGCGCTGCCGGGACTGGTGAAGCTTTCTTT
NA	TRBV9	NA	TRBJ2-5	CASSTHAGQETQYF	TGTGCCAGCAGCACCCACGCAGGACAGGAGACCCAGTACTTC
few	TRBV5-1	NA	TRBJ2-2	CASSLRLNTGELFF	TGCGCCAGCAGCTTACGACTGAACACCGGGGAGCTGTTTTTT
NA	TRBV7-3	TRBD2	TRBJ2-3	CASSSLAGGVTDTQYF	TGTGCCAGCAGCTCCTTAGCGGGAGGGGTGACAGATACGCAGTATTTT
few	TRBV19	TRBD1	TRBJ1-4	CASSPDRGSNEKLFF	TGTGCCAGTAGTCCCGACAGGGGATCTAATGAAAAACTGTTTTTT
NA	TRBV4-2	NA	TRBJ2-5	CASSSSGGPQETQYF	TGTGCCAGCAGCTCCTCGGGGGGCCCACAAGAGACCCAGTACTTC
NA	TRBV2	TRBD2	TRBJ2-7	CASSGGFGLADTYEQYF	TGTGCCAGCAGTGGGGGGTTTGGGCTAGCGGATACCTACGAGCAGTACTTC
few	TRBV10-3	TRBD1	TRBJ1-2	CAIGQGTGTQFYGYTF	TGTGCCATCGGGCAGGGGACAGGGACCCAGTTCTATGGCTACACCTTC
few	TRBV13	TRBD2	TRBJ2-5	CASSLGYIERGGQETQYF	TGTGCCAGCAGCTTAGGGTATATTGAGCGGGGGGGGCAAGAGACCCAGTACTTC
few	TRBV14	NA	TRBJ2-3	CASSQTSRGTQYF	TGTGCCAGCAGCCAAACTAGCCGGGGTACGCAGTATTTT
NA	TRBV10-1	TRBD2	TRBJ2-7	CASSESKSGRANYEQYF	TGCGCCAGCAGTGAGTCGAAGAGCGGGAGGGCCAACTACGAGCAGTACTTC
NA	TRBV29-1	TRBD1	TRBJ1-1	CSVVRQGAVDTEAFF	TGCAGCGTTGTTAGGCAGGGGGCCGTTGACACTGAAGCTTTCTTT
NA	TRBV27	TRBD1	TRBJ2-2	CASSHGQGGGGELFF	TGTGCCAGCAGCCATGGACAGGGAGGCGGCGGGGAGCTGTTTTTT
few	TRBV21-1	NA	TRBJ1-2	CASSKDGQGHYGYTF	TGTGCCAGCAGCAAGGACGGACAGGGGCACTATGGCTACACCTTC
few	TRBV10-3	TRBD1	TRBJ1-1	CAISESAGATGAGLYEAFF	TGTGCCATCAGTGAGTCGGCAGGGGCCACAGGGGCCGGTTTGTATGAAGCTTTCTTT
few	TRBV6-6	NA	TRBJ2-1	CASSVTGEQFF	TGTGCCAGCAGTGTCACGGGTGAGCAGTTCTTC
NA	TRBV5-1	NA	TRBJ2-3	CASSFNLADTQYF	TGCGCCAGCAGCTTCAACTTAGCAGATACGCAGTATTTT
NA	TRBV6-6	TRBD1	TRBJ2-3	CASSYIPRGKADTQYF	TGTGCCAGCAGTTACATCCCCAGGGGGAAGGCAGATACGCAGTATTTT
NA	TRBV6-1	NA	TRBJ1-5	CASSHPGTGDQPQHF	TGTGCCAGCAGTCATCCCGGGACGGGGGACCAGCCCCAGCATTTT
once	TRBV15	NA	TRBJ1-2	CATSSYTFGYTF	TGTGCCACCAGCTCTTATACTTTTGGCTACACCTTC
NA	TRBV5-1	TRBD1	TRBJ1-2	CASSDSDRAYGYTF	TGCGCCAGCAGCGACTCGGACAGGGCTTATGGCTACACCTTC
few	TRBV2	NA	TRBJ2-1	CASSLGHLSYNEQFF	TGTGCCAGCAGCCTGGGACACCTCTCCTACAATGAGCAGTTCTTC
few	TRBV28	TRBD1	TRBJ1-2	CASSLFNSGTGGKGGYTF	TGTGCCAGCAGTTTATTCAATAGCGGGACAGGGGGCAAGGGCGGCTACACCTTC
NA	TRBV9	NA	TRBJ2-1	CASSTTWSSYNEQFF	TGTGCCAGCAGCACAACTTGGAGCTCCTACAATGAGCAGTTCTTC
NA	TRBV7-9	TRBD1	TRBJ1-1	CASSPRGQIEAFF	TGTGCCAGCAGCCCCAGGGGGCAAATTGAAGCTTTCTTT
NA	TRBV29-1	TRBD2	TRBJ2-3	CSVDFGRSTDTQYF	TGCAGCGTTGACTTCGGGAGGAGCACAGATACGCAGTATTTT
NA	TRBV4-3	NA	TRBJ2-1	CASSPRRGSSYNEQFF	TGCGCCAGCAGCCCCCGACGGGGGAGCTCCTACAATGAGCAGTTCTTC
few	TRBV4-3	NA	TRBJ2-1	CASSPGNEQFF	TGCGCCAGCAGCCCGGGGAATGAGCAGTTCTTC
NA	TRBV4-2	TRBD1	TRBJ1-6	CASSQPGQGASNSPLHF	TGTGCCAGCAGCCAACCCGGACAGGGGGCTAGTAATTCACCCCTCCACTTT
few	TRBV2	TRBD1	TRBJ2-7	CASSTDRVEQYF	TGTGCCAGCAGTACAGACAGGGTTGAGCAGTACTTC
few	TRBV5-1	TRBD2	TRBJ2-6	CASSGKTSGVYGANVLTF	TGCGCCAGCAGCGGGAAGACTAGCGGGGTGTATGGGGCCAACGTCCTGACTTTC